This is a list of T cell receptor beta chains from one sample in a study of beta chain features in type 1 diabetes. Using immunoSEQ multiplex PCR, the repertoire was profiled, and TCRdb retains in-frame clones only, with some absent. The table has under 300,000 clones, around 24% seen once. The sequenced sample was naive CD4+ T cells from blood. These receptor sequences come from a woman aged 30 to 39 with type 1 diabetes. The CDR3 runs from the conserved cysteine through the conserved F or W. Each record gives: J gene, CDR3 length, clone size, D gene, V gene, CDR3 protein, CDR3 DNA. A D gene is named only where the DNA matches it firmly. Clone size appears in some rows only: once, few, many, or a class for an expanded clone.

>TRBJ2-5|13|few|NA|TRBV9
CASSAGVEETQYF
TGTGCCAGCAGCGCAGGGGTGGAGGAGACCCAGTACTTC
>TRBJ2-3|14|NA|TRBD1|TRBV2
CASGGQGHTDTQYF
TGTGCCAGCGGAGGACAGGGCCACACAGATACGCAGTATTTT
>TRBJ2-5|11|NA|NA|TRBV28
CASRAQETQYF
TGTGCCAGCAGGGCACAAGAGACCCAGTACTTC
>TRBJ2-7|14|NA|NA|TRBV18
CASSPRSGSYEQYF
TGTGCCAGCTCACCACGTAGCGGCTCCTACGAGCAGTACTTC
>TRBJ2-6|14|NA|NA|TRBV29-1
CSVERVSGANVLTF
TGCAGCGTTGAACGGGTATCTGGGGCCAACGTCCTGACTTTC
>TRBJ2-3|17|few|TRBD1|TRBV7-8
CASSGGTGVQGTDTQYF
TGTGCCAGCAGTGGGGGGACAGGGGTACAGGGCACAGATACGCAGTATTTT
>TRBJ2-3|19|NA|NA|TRBV30
CAWSSAGLLSRASTDTQYF
TGTGCCTGGAGTTCCGCGGGGCTACTAAGTCGGGCTAGCACAGATACGCAGTATTTT
>TRBJ2-1|17|NA|TRBD2|TRBV30
CAWSATFILAGNNEQFF
TGTGCCTGGAGTGCTACCTTTATACTAGCGGGGAACAATGAGCAGTTCTTC
>TRBJ2-7|15|few|TRBD1|TRBV11-1
CASSSTGAATYEQYF
TGTGCCAGCAGCTCGACAGGGGCGGCCACCTACGAGCAGTACTTC
>TRBJ2-7|15|few|TRBD1|TRBV4-1
CASSLKDRGTYEQYF
TGCGCCAGCAGCCTGAAGGACAGGGGAACCTACGAGCAGTACTTC
>TRBJ1-2|14|few|NA|TRBV30
CAWSSLIQGYGYTF
TGTGCCTGGAGTTCGCTCATACAGGGCTATGGCTACACCTTC
>TRBJ1-2|13|few|TRBD1|TRBV7-9
CASSWDRGDGYTF
TGTGCCAGCAGCTGGGACAGGGGCGATGGCTACACCTTC